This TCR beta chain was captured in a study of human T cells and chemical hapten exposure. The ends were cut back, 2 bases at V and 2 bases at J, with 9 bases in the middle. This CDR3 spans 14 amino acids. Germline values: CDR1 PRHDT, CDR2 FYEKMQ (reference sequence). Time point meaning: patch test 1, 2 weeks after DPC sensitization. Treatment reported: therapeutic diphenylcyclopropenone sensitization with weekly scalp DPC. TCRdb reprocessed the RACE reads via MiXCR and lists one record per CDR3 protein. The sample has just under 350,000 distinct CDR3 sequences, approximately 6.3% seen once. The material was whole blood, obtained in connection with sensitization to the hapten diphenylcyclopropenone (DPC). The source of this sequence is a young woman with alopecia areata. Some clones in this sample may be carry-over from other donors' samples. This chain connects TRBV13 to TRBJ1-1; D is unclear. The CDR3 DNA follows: TGTGCCAGCAGCTTAAAACGGACTAACACTGAAGCTTTCTTT. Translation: CASSLKRTNTEAFF.